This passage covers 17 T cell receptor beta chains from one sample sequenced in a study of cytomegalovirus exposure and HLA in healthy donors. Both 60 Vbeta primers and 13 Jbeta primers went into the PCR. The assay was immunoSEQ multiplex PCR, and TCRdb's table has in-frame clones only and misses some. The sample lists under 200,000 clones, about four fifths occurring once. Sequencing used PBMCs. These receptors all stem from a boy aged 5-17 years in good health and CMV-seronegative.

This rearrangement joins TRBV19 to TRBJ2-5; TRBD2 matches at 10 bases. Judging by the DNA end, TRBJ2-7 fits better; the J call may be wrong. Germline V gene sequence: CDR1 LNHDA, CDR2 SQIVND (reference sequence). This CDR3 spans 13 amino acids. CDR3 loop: CASRASGRSEQYF. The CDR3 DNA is TGTGCCAGTAGGGCTAGCGGGAGATCCGAGCAGTACTTC.

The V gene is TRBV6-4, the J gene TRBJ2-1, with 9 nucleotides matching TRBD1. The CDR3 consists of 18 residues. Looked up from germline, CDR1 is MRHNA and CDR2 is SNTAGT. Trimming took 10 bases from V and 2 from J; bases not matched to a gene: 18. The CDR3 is CANWTGEGAGAPYNEQFF. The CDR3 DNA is TGTGCCAACTGGACAGGGGAAGGGGCGGGAGCCCCCTACAATGAGCAGTTCTTC.

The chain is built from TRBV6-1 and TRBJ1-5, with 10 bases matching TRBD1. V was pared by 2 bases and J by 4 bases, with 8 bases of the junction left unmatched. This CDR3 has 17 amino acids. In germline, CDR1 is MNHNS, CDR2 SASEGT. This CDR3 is CASSEWVGQGGNQPQHF. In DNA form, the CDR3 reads TGTGCCAGCAGTGAATGGGTAGGACAGGGGGGAAATCAGCCCCAGCATTTT.

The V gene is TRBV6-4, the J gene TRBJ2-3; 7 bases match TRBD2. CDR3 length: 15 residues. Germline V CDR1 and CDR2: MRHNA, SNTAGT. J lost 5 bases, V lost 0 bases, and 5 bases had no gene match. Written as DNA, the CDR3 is TGTGCCAGCAGTGACTCGATTGGGGAGGGAGATACGCAGTATTTT. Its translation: CASSDSIGEGDTQYF.

In DNA, the CDR3 is TGTGCCAGCAGCGATCAAAGACAGGGCACTGAAGCTTTCTTT. Its translation: CASSDQRQGTEAFF. The chain carries TRBV2 and TRBJ1-1; TRBD1 matches at 7 bases. The CDR3 runs 14 residues. Germline lookup yields CDR1 SNHLY and CDR2 FYNNEI. Trimming removed 6 bases from V and 4 bases from J; junction bases left unmatched: 8.

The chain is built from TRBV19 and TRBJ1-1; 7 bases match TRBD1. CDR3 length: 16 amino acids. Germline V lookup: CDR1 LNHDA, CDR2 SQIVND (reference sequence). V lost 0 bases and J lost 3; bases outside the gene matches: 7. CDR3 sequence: CASSIDLDRLDTEAFF. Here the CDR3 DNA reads TGTGCCAGTAGTATAGATCTGGACAGGCTCGACACTGAAGCTTTCTTT.

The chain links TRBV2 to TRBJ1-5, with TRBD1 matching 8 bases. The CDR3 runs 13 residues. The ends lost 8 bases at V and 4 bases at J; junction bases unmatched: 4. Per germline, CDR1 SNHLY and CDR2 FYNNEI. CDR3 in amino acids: CASGQGRNQPQHF. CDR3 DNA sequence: TGTGCCAGCGGACAGGGAAGAAATCAGCCCCAGCATTTT.

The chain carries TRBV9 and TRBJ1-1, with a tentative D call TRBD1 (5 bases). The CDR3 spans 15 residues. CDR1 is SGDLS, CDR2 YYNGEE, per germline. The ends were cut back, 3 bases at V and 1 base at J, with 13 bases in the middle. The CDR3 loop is CASSAGGVPNTEAFF. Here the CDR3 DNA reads TGTGCCAGCAGCGCCGGGGGGGTGCCGAACACTGAAGCTTTCTTT.

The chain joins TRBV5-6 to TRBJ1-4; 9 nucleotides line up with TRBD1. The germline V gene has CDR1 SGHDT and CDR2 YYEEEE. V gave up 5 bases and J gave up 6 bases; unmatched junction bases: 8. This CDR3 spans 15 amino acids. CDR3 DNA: TGTGCCAGCAGGCGAACAGGGGGCTCGGATGAAAAACTGTTTTTT. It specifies CASRRTGGSDEKLFF.

The CDR3 nucleotides are TGTGCCAGCAGTGAACAGGGGGCTTCCTTCTATGGCTACACCTTC. Its protein product is CASSEQGASFYGYTF. The chain carries TRBV6-1 and TRBJ1-2; 8 nucleotides align to TRBD1. Trimming at V came to 2 bases and at J to 4 bases, leaving 6 bases not matched to a gene. This CDR3 has 15 residues. In germline, CDR1 is MNHNS, CDR2 SASEGT.

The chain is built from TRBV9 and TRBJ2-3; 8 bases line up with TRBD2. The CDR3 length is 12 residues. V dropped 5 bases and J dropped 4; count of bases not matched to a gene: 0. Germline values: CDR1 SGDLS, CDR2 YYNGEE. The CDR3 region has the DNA TGTGCCAGCAGGGGACTAGCAGATACGCAGTATTTT. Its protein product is CASRGLADTQYF.

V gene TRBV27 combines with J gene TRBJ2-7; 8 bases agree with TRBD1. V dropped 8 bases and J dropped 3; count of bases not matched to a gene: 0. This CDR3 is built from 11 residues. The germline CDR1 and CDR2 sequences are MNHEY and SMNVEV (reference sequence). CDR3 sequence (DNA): TGTGCCAGCGGACAGGGCTACGAGCAGTACTTC. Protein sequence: CASGQGYEQYF.

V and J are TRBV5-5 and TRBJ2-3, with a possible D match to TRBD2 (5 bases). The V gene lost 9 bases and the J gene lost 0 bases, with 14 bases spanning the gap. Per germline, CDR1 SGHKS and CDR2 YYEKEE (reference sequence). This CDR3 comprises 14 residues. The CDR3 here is CATLGSGSTDTQYF. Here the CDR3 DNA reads TGTGCCACCCTAGGGAGCGGAAGCACAGATACGCAGTATTTT.

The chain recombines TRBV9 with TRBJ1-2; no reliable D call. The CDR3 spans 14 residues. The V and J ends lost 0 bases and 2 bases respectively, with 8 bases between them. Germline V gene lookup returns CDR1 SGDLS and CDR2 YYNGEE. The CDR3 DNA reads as TGTGCCAGCAGCGTAGGGGGAGGGAACTATGGCTACACCTTC. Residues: CASSVGGGNYGYTF.

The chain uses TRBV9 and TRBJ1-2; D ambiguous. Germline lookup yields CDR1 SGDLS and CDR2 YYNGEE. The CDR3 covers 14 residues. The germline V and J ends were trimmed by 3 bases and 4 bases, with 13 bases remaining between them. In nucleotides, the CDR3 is TGTGCCAGCAGCGATGAGAAGCGACTCTATGGCTACACCTTC. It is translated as CASSDEKRLYGYTF.

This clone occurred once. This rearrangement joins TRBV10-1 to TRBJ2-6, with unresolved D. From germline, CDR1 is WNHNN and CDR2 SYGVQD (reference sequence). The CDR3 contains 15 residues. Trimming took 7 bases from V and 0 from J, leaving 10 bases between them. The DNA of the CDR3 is TGCGCCAGCAAACGACACCTCTCTGGGGCCAACGTCCTGACTTTC. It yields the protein CASKRHLSGANVLTF.

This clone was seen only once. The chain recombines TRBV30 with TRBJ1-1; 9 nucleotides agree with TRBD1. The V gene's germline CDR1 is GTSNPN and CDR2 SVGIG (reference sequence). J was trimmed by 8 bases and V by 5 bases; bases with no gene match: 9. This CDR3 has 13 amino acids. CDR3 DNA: TGTGCCTGGGGGGTCATCGGGACAGGGGAAGCTTTCTTT. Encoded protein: CAWGVIGTGEAFF.